Listed below are T cell receptor beta chains from one sample, sequenced in a study of blood T cell repertoires in COVID-19. Profiled with immunoSEQ multiplex PCR; TCRdb holds only in-frame clones, not every one. The data hold some 200,000 clones, with about 85% observed a single time. The sequencing input was PBMCs or T cells enriched from blood (not recorded which). Source of these receptors: a woman aged 30 to 39 who had recovered from COVID-19. The CDR3 runs from the conserved cysteine through the conserved F or W. A D gene is named only where the DNA matches it firmly. Not all rows give a size; the values are once, few, many and, for expanded clones, a class.

V gene	D gene	clone size	J gene	CDR3 protein	CDR3 DNA
TRBV5-8	TRBD2	NA	TRBJ2-1	CASSLGTSARGEQFF	TGTGCCAGCAGCTTGGGGACTAGCGCCCGCGGTGAGCAGTTCTTC
TRBV30	TRBD1	once	TRBJ1-1	CAWSLQGEYTEAFF	TGTGCCTGGAGTCTCCAGGGGGAATACACTGAAGCTTTCTTT
TRBV18	NA	NA	TRBJ2-3	CASSSATRGGSDTQYF	TGTGCCAGCTCCAGCGCAACTAGAGGGGGTTCCGATACGCAGTATTTT
TRBV30	NA	NA	TRBJ1-1	CAWSTQGYTEAFF	TGTGCCTGGAGTACCCAGGGGTACACTGAAGCTTTCTTT
TRBV7-8	NA	NA	TRBJ1-1	CASSPSGVAVDEAFF	TGTGCCAGCAGCCCGTCGGGGGTGGCAGTTGATGAAGCTTTCTTT
TRBV4-3	TRBD1	NA	TRBJ1-1	CASSHQGAKTEAFF	TGCGCCAGCAGCCACCAGGGGGCGAAGACTGAAGCTTTCTTT
TRBV5-4	NA	NA	TRBJ1-4	CASSSNSNEKLFF	TGTGCCAGCAGCAGTAACTCGAATGAAAAACTGTTTTTT
TRBV19	NA	NA	TRBJ1-1	CASRSTLNTEAFF	TGTGCCAGTCGCAGTACCTTGAACACTGAAGCTTTCTTT
TRBV7-9	TRBD1	NA	TRBJ1-2	CASRGTVYGYTF	TGTGCCAGCAGGGGGACAGTCTATGGCTACACCTTC
TRBV12-5	TRBD1	NA	TRBJ1-1	CASAPRGPYTEAFF	TGTGCTAGTGCCCCGAGGGGGCCGTACACTGAAGCTTTCTTT
TRBV6-5	NA	once	TRBJ1-1	CASVPRGAENTEAFF	TGTGCCAGCGTTCCCCGGGGGGCTGAGAACACTGAAGCTTTCTTT
TRBV7-2	NA	NA	TRBJ2-5	CASSLFSQETQYF	TGTGCCAGCAGCTTGTTCAGCCAAGAGACCCAGTACTTC
TRBV6-5	TRBD1	NA	TRBJ1-2	CASSSRDRGDYGYTF	TGTGCCAGCAGTTCCCGGGACAGGGGTGACTATGGCTACACCTTC
TRBV9	TRBD1	few	TRBJ1-6	CASAQGAVGSPLHF	TGTGCCTCAGCACAGGGGGCAGTGGGTTCACCCCTCCACTTT
TRBV30	NA	NA	TRBJ1-5	CAWRQGTQPQHF	TGTGCCTGGAGGCAGGGGACTCAGCCCCAGCATTTT
TRBV7-2	TRBD2	NA	TRBJ2-3	CASSHRLAGAEGADTQYF	TGTGCCAGCAGCCACCGACTAGCGGGAGCGGAGGGTGCAGATACGCAGTATTTT